This passage covers 25 T cell receptor beta chains from one sample sequenced in a study of blood T cell repertoires in COVID-19. Clones were sequenced by immunoSEQ multiplex PCR, and TCRdb holds only the in-frame ones, with some missing. The repertoire includes 390,000 or so clones, almost 90% of them detected once, and around 6.3% sits in the top ten. Specimen: peripheral blood. Receptor source: a young man with active or convalescent COVID-19.

This rearrangement joins TRBV4-3 to TRBJ1-1; D possibly corresponds to TRBD1 (5 bases). The length of the CDR3 is 14 residues. V was cut by 2 bases and J by 1 base, with 8 bases left in between. CDR1 is LGHNA, CDR2 YSLEER, per germline. CDR3 coding DNA: TGCGCCAGCAGCCAACTCAGGGCGAACACTGAAGCTTTCTTT. Translation gives CASSQLRANTEAFF.

The chain has TRBV6-2 or TRBV6-3 and TRBJ2-1; the match to TRBD2 covers 10 bases. Germline CDR1 is MNHEY and CDR2 is SVGEGT. After removal of 2 bases from V and 6 bases from J, the junction contained 10 bases not matched to a gene. There are 17 residues in the CDR3. In nucleotides, the CDR3 is TGTGCCAGCAGTTACGAAGGACTAGCGGCCCGTATCAATGAGCAGTTCTTC. It yields the protein CASSYEGLAARINEQFF.

The V call is TRBV9, the J call TRBJ2-1; TRBD2 agrees at 10 bases. The CDR3 consists of 16 residues. J lost 10 bases, V lost 3 bases, and 13 bases had no gene match. CDR1 and CDR2 from the germline V gene are SGDLS and YYNGEE. The CDR3 loop is CASSAPPRLAGVEQFF. The CDR3, as DNA: TGTGCCAGCAGCGCCCCTCCTCGGCTAGCGGGAGTAGAGCAGTTCTTC.

The chain employs TRBV11-3 and TRBJ2-5, with 8 bases aligning to TRBD2. This CDR3 comprises 14 residues. Germline V gives CDR1 SGHNT, CDR2 YENEEA. J was trimmed by 5 bases and V by 5 bases; bases with no gene match: 7. The CDR3 nucleotides are TGTGCCAGCAGCCCGAACGGGAGGGCGGAGACCCAGTACTTC. This gives the protein CASSPNGRAETQYF.

In its sample, this clone was seen once. V usage is TRBV19 and J usage is TRBJ2-1; possibly TRBD2 for D (6 bases). CDR3 length equals 16 residues. Germline-derived CDR1 and CDR2 are LNHDA and SQIVND (reference sequence). V shed 1 base and J shed 6 bases, with 16 bases lying between them. CDR3 residues: CASSIAAAARGNEQFF. CDR3 in DNA: TGTGCCAGTAGTATAGCTGCTGCGGCGCGGGGCAATGAGCAGTTCTTC.

V and J are TRBV5-1 and TRBJ1-1, with 8 bases lining up with TRBD1. The CDR3 spans 13 residues. Germline-derived CDR1 and CDR2 are SGHRS and YFSETQ. V trimming: 0 bases; J trimming: 5 bases; junction bases outside the gene matches: 0. DNA of the CDR3: TGCGCCAGCAGCTTGGGGACAGGGACTGAAGCTTTCTTT. This encodes CASSLGTGTEAFF.

This clone occurred many times. The CDR3 DNA sequence: TGTGCCAGCAGCCCATCCTCCGGGAGGAACCCAAGGACGCAGTATTTT. This translates into CASSPSSGRNPRTQYF. The rearrangement links TRBV7-9 to TRBJ2-3, with 7 bases identical to TRBD2. The ends lost 5 bases at V and 9 bases at J; junction bases unmatched: 17. The germline CDR1 and CDR2 sequences are SEHNR and FQNEAQ (reference sequence). This CDR3 contains 16 residues.

The chain carries TRBV27 and TRBJ2-1, with TRBD2 as a possible D gene (5 bases). Germline loops: CDR1 MNHEY, CDR2 SMNVEV (reference sequence). The CDR3 covers 14 residues. Trimming took 4 bases from V and 9 from J, leaving 16 bases between them. The CDR3 coding sequence is TGTGCCAGCAGTTCCGGCTATCTCGGGGTTGAGCAGTTCTTC. This translates into CASSSGYLGVEQFF.

The chain links TRBV11-3 to TRBJ2-2, with TRBD2 identical over 8 bases. The CDR3 covers 15 residues. With 5 bases clipped from V and 0 bases from J, the junction kept 2 bases outside the gene matches. Germline loops: CDR1 SGHNT, CDR2 YENEEA. This CDR3 is CASSTREANTGELFF. CDR3 bases: TGTGCCAGCAGCACGCGGGAGGCGAACACCGGGGAGCTGTTTTTT.

The gene calls are TRBV28 and TRBJ1-1; D perhaps matches TRBD1 (5 bases). This CDR3 is built from 12 residues. From germline, CDR1 is MDHEN and CDR2 SYDVKM. The V and J ends lost 5 bases and 1 base respectively, with 5 bases between them. The CDR3 is CASSTGNTEAFF. The DNA of the CDR3 is TGTGCCAGCAGTACAGGGAACACTGAAGCTTTCTTT.

The rearrangement links TRBV5-4 to TRBJ2-5, with a tentative D call TRBD1 (6 bases). Germline V gene lookup returns CDR1 SGHNT and CDR2 YYREEE (reference sequence). This CDR3 contains 14 residues. V lost 3 bases to trimming and J lost 4 bases, with 13 bases between them. The CDR3 DNA follows: TGTGCCAGCAGCTCCTTCACAGGGAGAGAGACCCAGTACTTC. It is translated as CASSSFTGRETQYF.

This clone appeared once. At one end, the junction sequence differs from germline, possibly due to a read error. This sequence joins TRBV10-1 and TRBJ1-5, with 7 bases lining up with TRBD1. The germline V gene has CDR1 WNHNN and CDR2 SYGVQD (reference sequence). The CDR3 spans 18 residues. The CDR3 protein is CASSGSDRAQYSNQPQHF. In DNA form, the CDR3 reads TGCGCCAGTAGTGGCTCTGACAGGGCCCAATATAGCAATCAGCCCCAGCATTTT.

This clone was seen a few times. V gene TRBV6-6 combines with J gene TRBJ1-5, with D perhaps TRBD1 (5 bases). CDR1 and CDR2 (germline): MNHNY, SVGAGI (reference sequence). V was trimmed by 8 bases and J by 2 bases, leaving 16 bases between them. The CDR3 has 15 residues. The DNA of the CDR3 is TGTGCCAGCGGCGACAGTGGGGCCCGCAATCAGCCCCAGCATTTT. Its protein is CASGDSGARNQPQHF.

The genes are TRBV19 and TRBJ1-2; no clear D. CDR1 and CDR2 from the germline V gene are LNHDA and SQIVND (reference sequence). V lost 4 bases and J lost 2, with 11 bases in between. The CDR3 is made up of 14 amino acids. CDR3 sequence: CASSTQALNYGYTF. Here the CDR3 DNA reads TGTGCCAGTAGTACGCAGGCCCTAAACTATGGCTACACCTTC.

This clone showed up just a few times. The chain joins TRBV5-6 to TRBJ1-2; perhaps TRBD1 as D (5 bases). The CDR3 extends over 13 amino acids. V was pared by 1 base and J by 3 bases, with 7 bases between. Germline values: CDR1 SGHDT, CDR2 YYEEEE. The CDR3 sequence: CASSLWGDYGYTF. The CDR3, as DNA: TGTGCCAGCAGCTTGTGGGGGGACTATGGCTACACCTTC. Based on the CDR3 plus reference TRBV5-6 and TRBJ1-2, the full variable domain is DAGVTQSPTHLIKTRGQQVTLRCSPKSGHDTVSWYQQALGQGPQFIFQYYEEEERQRGNFPDRFSGHQFPNYSSELNVNALLLGDSALYLCASSLWGDYGYTFGSGTRLTVV.

J is TRBJ1-1 and V is TRBV18, with D unclear. Trimming shortened V by 3 bases and J by 3 bases, and 11 bases separated the two germline ends. This CDR3 contains 14 residues. Germline V gene sequence: CDR1 KGHSH, CDR2 LQKENI. The CDR3 nucleotides are TGTGCCAGCTCACCGGAGACCGGGGACACTGAAGCTTTCTTT. Its translation is CASSPETGDTEAFF.

This clone was counted once. This rearrangement joins TRBV19 to TRBJ2-7; the match to TRBD2 covers 8 bases. The V and J ends lost 3 bases and 6 bases, in that order; junction bases with no gene match: 4. The CDR3 covers 13 residues. CDR1 is LNHDA, CDR2 SQIVND, per germline (reference sequence). The CDR3 region is CASSITLAGEQYF. The DNA for the CDR3 is TGTGCCAGTAGTATCACCCTAGCGGGCGAGCAGTACTTC.

This clone has just one count. This rearrangement joins TRBV19 to TRBJ1-2; D ambiguous. The CDR3 loop spans 12 amino acids. The V end was cut by 4 bases, the J end by 5 bases, with 8 bases between. Germline-derived CDR1 and CDR2 are LNHDA and SQIVND (reference sequence). The CDR3 DNA sequence: TGTGCCAGTAGTAACCTACAGTATGGCTACACCTTC. Amino acids: CASSNLQYGYTF. The variable domain in full, completed from reference TRBV19 and TRBJ1-2, reads DGGITQSPKYLFRKEGQNVTLSCEQNLNHDAMYWYRQDPGQGLRLIYYSQIVNDFQKGDIAEGYSVSREKKESFPLTVTSAQKNPTAFYLCASSNLQYGYTFGSGTRLTVV.

The DNA for the CDR3 is TGCGCCAGCAGCTGGACTAGCGGGGGGAACACCGGGGAGCTGTTTTTT. Translated, it gives CASSWTSGGNTGELFF. V usage is TRBV5-1 and J usage is TRBJ2-2; 13 nucleotides line up with TRBD2. In germline, CDR1 is SGHRS, CDR2 YFSETQ. The CDR3 is 16 amino acids. V lost 3 bases to trimming and J lost 1 base; unmatched junction nucleotides: 0.

This sequence joins TRBV1 and TRBJ2-5; the tabulated D call, TRBD2, remains unverified against the DNA. TRBV1 is shown as a pseudogene. CDR3 length: 17 residues. In DNA form, the CDR3 reads TGCACCAGCAGCCAAGATTCGACTAGCGGAACCCAAGAGACCCAGTACTTC. Translated, it gives CTSSQDSTSGTQETQYF.

This clone was recorded only once. The chain uses TRBV29-1 and TRBJ1-1, with 7 bases lining up with TRBD1. Per germline, CDR1 SQVTM and CDR2 ANQGSEA. The CDR3 is made up of 12 amino acids. Trimming at V came to 4 bases and at J to 9 bases, leaving 8 bases not matched to a gene. The CDR3 sequence is CSVATGTAKAFF. CDR3 coding DNA: TGCAGCGTTGCCACCGGGACAGCCAAAGCTTTCTTT.

This chain joins TRBV7-2 and TRBJ1-5; D not certain. Germline loops: CDR1 SGHTA, CDR2 FQGNSA. The V and J ends lost 5 bases and 4 bases respectively, with 9 bases between them. This CDR3 contains 13 residues. CDR3 sequence: CASSSQVNQPQHF. The CDR3 region has the DNA TGTGCCAGCAGCAGTCAGGTTAATCAGCCCCAGCATTTT.

This clone was observed a single time. V is TRBV7-6 and J is TRBJ1-5; TRBD1 aligns across 7 bases. Germline loops: CDR1 SGHVS, CDR2 FNYEAQ. The CDR3 sequence is 16 residues long. J was trimmed by 4 bases and V by 1 base; bases with no gene match: 7. CDR3 loop: CASSLGLGQANQPQHF. The CDR3 DNA follows: TGTGCCAGCAGCTTAGGTTTAGGACAGGCAAATCAGCCCCAGCATTTT.

The CDR3 here is CASSLNYGQGLLNTGELFF. CDR3 sequence (DNA): TGTGCCAGCAGCCTCAACTACGGACAGGGCCTCCTGAACACCGGGGAGCTGTTTTTT. This rearrangement joins TRBV5-6 to TRBJ2-2; TRBD1 agrees at 8 bases. V lost 4 bases to trimming and J lost 1 base; unmatched junction nucleotides: 15. CDR3 size: 19 residues. Germline V lookup: CDR1 SGHDT, CDR2 YYEEEE.

V and J are TRBV30 and TRBJ2-7, with D possibly matching TRBD2 (5 bases). V was cut by 3 bases and J by 0 bases, with 15 bases left in between. CDR3 size: 15 residues. Germline V CDR1 and CDR2: GTSNPN, SVGIG (reference sequence). CDR3 DNA: TGTGCCTGGAGAGATTCGGGCGGGTACTCCTACGAGCAGTACTTC. It yields the protein CAWRDSGGYSYEQYF.